These 4 T cell receptor beta chains share one sample of origin, sequenced in a study of blood T cell repertoires in COVID-19. The data were produced by immunoSEQ multiplex PCR, yet TCRdb's version contains in-frame clones alone and is incomplete. The sample includes over 250,000 clones, 83% of them seen just once. Material: peripheral blood. Source of these receptors: a woman aged 45-59 years who had recovered from COVID-19.

A word on this clone: At one boundary the junction diverges from the germline segment, which might be a read error. This rearrangement joins TRBV3-1 (or the pseudogene TRBV3-2) to TRBJ1-3; D is uncertain. The CDR3 has 12 residues. The germline gives CDR1 LGHDT, CDR2 YNNKEL (reference sequence). CDR3 sequence: CASSKDRNTIYF. The DNA for the CDR3 is TGTGCCAGCAGCAAAGACAGAAACACCATATATTTT.

The V call is TRBV6-4, the J call TRBJ2-3; 11 bases are a match to TRBD1. V lost 2 bases and J lost 5; bases outside the gene matches: 0. CDR3 length: 14 amino acids. Germline CDR1 MRHNA, CDR2 SNTAGT. Written as DNA, the CDR3 is TGTGCCAGCAGTGACGGGACAGGGGGAGATACGCAGTATTTT. Its protein is CASSDGTGGDTQYF.

The chain has TRBV29-1 and TRBJ2-7; 9 nucleotides line up with TRBD1. The V and J ends lost 6 bases and 3 bases, in that order; junction bases with no gene match: 9. Germline V gene data show CDR1 as SQVTM and CDR2 as ANQGSEA. The CDR3 runs 14 residues. The CDR3 sequence is CSVGQGIGGYEQYF. As DNA, the CDR3 is TGCAGCGTCGGACAGGGGATTGGGGGCTACGAGCAGTACTTC.

The chain uses TRBV5-6 and TRBJ2-3, with D perhaps matching TRBD1 (6 bases). This CDR3 has 17 residues. V was pared by 3 bases and J by 2 bases, with 19 bases between. The germline V gene has CDR1 SGHDT and CDR2 YYEEEE. CDR3 in DNA: TGTGCCAGCAGCTGGAGAACAGGGTTTCCCCACACAGATACGCAGTATTTT. Protein: CASSWRTGFPHTDTQYF.